This T cell receptor (beta chain) originates from a study of shared clonotypes between healthy human individuals. Profiled with immunoSEQ multiplex PCR; TCRdb holds only in-frame clones, not every one. This table has roughly 500,000 clones, around 74% appearing once. There are 15 residues in the CDR3. Germline CDR1 reads SGHTA; CDR2 reads FQGNSA. Trimming at V came to 4 bases and at J to 4 bases, leaving 4 bases not matched to a gene. The receptor was isolated from a middle-aged woman in good health. Some clones in this sample may be carry-over from other donors' samples. The material sequenced was PBMCs. The gene calls are TRBV7-2 and TRBJ2-1; 10 bases line up with TRBD1. CDR3 protein: CASSSDRGAYNEQFF. CDR3 DNA: TGTGCCAGCAGCTCGGACAGGGGGGCTTACAATGAGCAGTTCTTC.